A single sample gave rise to the 2 T cell receptor beta chains below, sequenced in a study of T cell responses to AZD1222 COVID-19 vaccine. TCRdb keeps only in-frame clones here, not all; method: immunoSEQ multiplex PCR. This table has some 120,000 clones, around 84% appearing once. This material consisted of peripheral blood, taken on day 0 of AZD1222 vaccination. The receptor source for this set is an adult in good health.

The CDR3, as DNA: TGTGCCAGCAACCTCGACAGGGAAGGCGGAGAGACCCAGTACTTC. Translation gives CASNLDREGGETQYF. This chain joins TRBV28 and TRBJ2-5; TRBD1 agrees at 7 bases. V lost 7 bases and J lost 4; bases outside the gene matches: 12. This CDR3 is 15 amino acids long. Germline-derived CDR1 and CDR2 are MDHEN and SYDVKM. Based on the CDR3 plus reference TRBV28 and TRBJ2-5, the full variable domain is DVKVTQSSRYLVKRTGEKVFLECVQDMDHENMFWYRQDPGLGLRLIYFSYDVKMKEKGDIPEGYSVSREKKERFSLILESASTNQTSMYLCASNLDREGGETQYFGPGTRLLVL.

This sequence joins TRBV9 and TRBJ2-2; D is ambiguous. CDR3 length: 15 amino acids. Germline V lookup: CDR1 SGDLS, CDR2 YYNGEE. V lost 0 bases to trimming and J lost 2 bases, with 8 bases between them. CDR3 region: CASSVEQFNTGELFF. CDR3 nucleotides: TGTGCCAGCAGCGTAGAACAGTTCAACACCGGGGAGCTGTTTTTT.